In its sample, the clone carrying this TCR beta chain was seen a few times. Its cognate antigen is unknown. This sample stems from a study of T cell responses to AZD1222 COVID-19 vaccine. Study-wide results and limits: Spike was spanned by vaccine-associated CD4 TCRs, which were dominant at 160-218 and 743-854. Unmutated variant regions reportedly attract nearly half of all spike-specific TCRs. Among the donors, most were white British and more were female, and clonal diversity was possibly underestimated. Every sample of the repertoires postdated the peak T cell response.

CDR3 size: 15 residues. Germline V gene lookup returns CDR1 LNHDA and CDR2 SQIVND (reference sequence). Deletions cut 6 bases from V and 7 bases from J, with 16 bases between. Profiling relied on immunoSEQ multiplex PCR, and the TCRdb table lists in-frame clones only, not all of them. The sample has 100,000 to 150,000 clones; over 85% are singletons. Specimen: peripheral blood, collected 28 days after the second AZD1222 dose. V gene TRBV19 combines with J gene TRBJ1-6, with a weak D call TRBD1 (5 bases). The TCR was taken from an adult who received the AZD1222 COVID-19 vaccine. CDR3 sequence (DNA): TGTGCCAGTAGACCCTGGGGGGGAGAGAATTCACCCCTCCACTTT. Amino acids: CASRPWGGENSPLHF.